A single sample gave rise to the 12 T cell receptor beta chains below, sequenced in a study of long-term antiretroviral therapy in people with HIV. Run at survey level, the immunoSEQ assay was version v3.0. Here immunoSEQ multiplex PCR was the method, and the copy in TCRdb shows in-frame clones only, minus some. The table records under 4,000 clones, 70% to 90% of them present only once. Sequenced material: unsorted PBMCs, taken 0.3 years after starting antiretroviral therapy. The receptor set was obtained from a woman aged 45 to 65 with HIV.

The CDR3 is CASSLVGQSPRDYGYTF. CDR3 bases: TGTGCCAGCAGCTTGGTAGGGCAGTCCCCCAGAGACTATGGCTACACCTTC. This chain connects TRBV5-6 to TRBJ1-2, with unresolved D. Germline V gene data show CDR1 as SGHDT and CDR2 as YYEEEE. With 0 bases removed from V and 3 bases from J, the gap between germline ends came to 18 bases. The CDR3 covers 17 residues.

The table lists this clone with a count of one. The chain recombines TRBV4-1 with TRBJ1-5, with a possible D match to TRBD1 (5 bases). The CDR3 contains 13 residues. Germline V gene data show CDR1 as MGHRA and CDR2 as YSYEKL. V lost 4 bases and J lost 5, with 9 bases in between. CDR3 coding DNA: TGCGCCAGCAGCCTGACAGAGGATCAGCCCCAGCATTTT. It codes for CASSLTEDQPQHF.

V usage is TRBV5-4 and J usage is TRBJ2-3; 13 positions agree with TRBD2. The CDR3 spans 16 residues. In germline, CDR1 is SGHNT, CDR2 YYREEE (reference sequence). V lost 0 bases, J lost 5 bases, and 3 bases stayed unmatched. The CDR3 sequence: CASSLELAGGQDTQYF. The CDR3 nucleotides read TGTGCCAGCAGCTTGGAACTAGCGGGGGGGCAAGATACGCAGTATTTT.

CDR3 DNA sequence: TGTGCCACTGCAGGGACAGATACGCAGTATTTT. Residues: CATAGTDTQYF. J is TRBJ2-3 and V is TRBV10-3; D is perhaps TRBD1 (5 bases). The germline V gene encodes CDR1 ENHRY and CDR2 SYGVKD. V lost 10 bases, J lost 3 bases, and 8 bases lay in between. This CDR3 is built from 11 residues.

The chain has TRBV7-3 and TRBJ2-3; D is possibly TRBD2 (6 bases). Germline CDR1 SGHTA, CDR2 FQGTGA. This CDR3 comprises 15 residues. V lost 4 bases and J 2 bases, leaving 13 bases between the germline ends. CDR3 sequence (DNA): TGTGCCAGCAGCTCACCGACTAGTACCACAGATACGCAGTATTTT. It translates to CASSSPTSTTDTQYF.

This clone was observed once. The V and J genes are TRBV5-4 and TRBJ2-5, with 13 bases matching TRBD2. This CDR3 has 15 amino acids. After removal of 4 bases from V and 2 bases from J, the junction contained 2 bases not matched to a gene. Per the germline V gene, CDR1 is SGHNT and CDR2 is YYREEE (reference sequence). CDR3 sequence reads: CASSLLAGGQETQYF. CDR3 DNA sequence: TGTGCCAGCAGCCTACTAGCGGGGGGGCAAGAGACCCAGTACTTC.

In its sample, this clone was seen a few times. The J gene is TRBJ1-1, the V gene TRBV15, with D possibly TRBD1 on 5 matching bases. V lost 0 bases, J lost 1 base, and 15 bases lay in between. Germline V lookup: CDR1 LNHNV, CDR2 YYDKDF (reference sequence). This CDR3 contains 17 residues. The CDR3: CATSREGQGARNTEAFF. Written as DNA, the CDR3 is TGTGCCACCAGCAGAGAAGGGCAAGGGGCCAGGAACACTGAAGCTTTCTTT.

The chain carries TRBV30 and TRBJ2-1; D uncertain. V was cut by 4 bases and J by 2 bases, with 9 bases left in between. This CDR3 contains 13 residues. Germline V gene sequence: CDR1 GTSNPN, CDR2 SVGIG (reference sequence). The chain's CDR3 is CAWTPGTYNEQFF. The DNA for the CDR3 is TGTGCCTGGACGCCTGGGACCTACAATGAGCAGTTCTTC.

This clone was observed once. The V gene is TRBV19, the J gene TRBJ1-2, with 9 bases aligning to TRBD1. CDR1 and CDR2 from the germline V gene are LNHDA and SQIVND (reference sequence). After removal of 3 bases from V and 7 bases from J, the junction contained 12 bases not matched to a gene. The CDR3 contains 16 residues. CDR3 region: CASSIGGQGKVGGYTF. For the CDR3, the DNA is TGTGCCAGTAGTATTGGGGGACAGGGAAAGGTCGGTGGCTACACCTTC.

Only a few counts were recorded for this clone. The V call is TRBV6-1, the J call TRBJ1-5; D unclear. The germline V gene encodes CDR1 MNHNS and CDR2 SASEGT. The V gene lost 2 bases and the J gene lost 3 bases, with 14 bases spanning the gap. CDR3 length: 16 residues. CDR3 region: CASSENPDSNNQPQHF. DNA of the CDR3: TGTGCCAGCAGTGAAAACCCAGACTCCAACAATCAGCCCCAGCATTTT.

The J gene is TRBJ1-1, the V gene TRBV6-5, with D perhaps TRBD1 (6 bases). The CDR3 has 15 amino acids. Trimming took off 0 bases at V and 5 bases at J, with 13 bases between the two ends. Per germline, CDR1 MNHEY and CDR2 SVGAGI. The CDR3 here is CASSYSGAVRTEAFF. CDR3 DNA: TGTGCCAGCAGTTACTCGGGGGCTGTGCGAACTGAAGCTTTCTTT.

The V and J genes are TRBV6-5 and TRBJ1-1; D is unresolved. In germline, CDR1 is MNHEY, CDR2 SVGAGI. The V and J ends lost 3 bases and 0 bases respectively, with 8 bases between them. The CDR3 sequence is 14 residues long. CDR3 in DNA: TGTGCCAGCAGTTATGGCCTGCTGAACACTGAAGCTTTCTTT. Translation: CASSYGLLNTEAFF.